This TCR beta chain emerged from a study of cytomegalovirus exposure and HLA in healthy donors. Germline-derived CDR1 and CDR2 are SGDLS and YYNGEE. V was clipped by 3 bases and J by 1 base, with 8 bases between them. This CDR3 has 14 amino acids. This PCR relied on a set of 60 Vbeta primers and 13 Jbeta primers. The assay was immunoSEQ multiplex PCR, and TCRdb's table has in-frame clones only and misses some. The listing records about 150,000 clones. The clonotype comes from a woman in her forties or fifties in good health and CMV-seronegative. This chain joins TRBV9 and TRBJ2-1; D might be TRBD1 (6 bases). Sequencing used PBMCs. The CDR3 nucleotides are TGTGCCAGCAGCGCCACAGGGTCCTACAATGAGCAGTTCTTC. Its translation: CASSATGSYNEQFF.